These 18 T cell receptor beta chains were all obtained from the same sample, sequenced in a study of blood T cell repertoires in COVID-19. Method: immunoSEQ multiplex PCR; TCRdb's copy keeps in-frame clones and lacks some. The table includes about 100,000 clones, 65% to 90% detected once. Sequencing used PBMCs or T cells enriched from blood (not recorded which). These receptors came from a woman between 45 and 65 years old who had recovered from COVID-19.

The chain is built from TRBV19 and TRBJ2-6, with D possibly TRBD1 on 5 matching bases. The CDR3 is 19 amino acids. Between the trimmed V and J ends, which lost 5 bases and 0 bases, there was a span of 20 bases. Looked up from germline, CDR1 is LNHDA and CDR2 is SQIVND (reference sequence). In DNA form, the CDR3 reads TGTGCCAGTAGTTTAAGACCTACAGGAAGTAGCTCTGGGGCCAACGTCCTGACTTTC. This gives the protein CASSLRPTGSSSGANVLTF.

This chain links TRBV19 with TRBJ2-1, with a tentative D call TRBD2 (6 bases). This CDR3 is built from 15 residues. Germline CDR1 reads LNHDA; CDR2 reads SQIVND (reference sequence). The ends were cut back, 6 bases at V and 6 bases at J, with 18 bases in the middle. The CDR3 DNA reads TGTGCCAGTAGCGCAAATATGGGACTCTTCAATGAGCAGTTCTTC. It translates to CASSANMGLFNEQFF.

This rearrangement joins TRBV5-4 to TRBJ1-2, with 9 nucleotides matching TRBD1. CDR3 length: 14 residues. After removal of 3 bases from V and 5 bases from J, the junction contained 5 bases not matched to a gene. Germline CDR1 is SGHNT and CDR2 is YYREEE (reference sequence). CDR3 coding DNA: TGTGCCAGCAGCTGGAGTGGGACAGGGTATGGCTACACCTTC. Translation gives CASSWSGTGYGYTF. Drawing the rest from reference TRBV5-4 and TRBJ1-2, the complete variable domain is ETGVTQSPTHLIKTRGQQVTLRCSSQSGHNTVSWYQQALGQGPQFIFQYYREEENGRGNFPPRFSGLQFPNYSSELNVNALELDDSALYLCASSWSGTGYGYTFGSGTRLTVV.

The rearrangement joins TRBV30 to TRBJ1-2; D unclear. The CDR3 runs to 15 residues. Germline V gives CDR1 GTSNPN, CDR2 SVGIG (reference sequence). V lost 0 bases, J lost 7 bases, and 18 bases lay in between. The CDR3 region has the DNA TGTGCCTGGAGTGTGCCAGCTAGTACCCTGCCTGGCTACACCTTC. Translation: CAWSVPASTLPGYTF.

V and J are TRBV19 and TRBJ1-5; tentatively, D is TRBD1 (5 bases). The V gene's germline CDR1 is LNHDA and CDR2 SQIVND (reference sequence). This CDR3 is 16 amino acids long. V was trimmed by 7 bases and J by 4 bases, leaving 20 bases between them. In DNA, the CDR3 is TGTGCCAGTACCTCCTGGGGGGGTAGAGAGAATCAGCCCCAGCATTTT. Its translation: CASTSWGGRENQPQHF.

This chain joins TRBV19 and TRBJ2-3, with 7 nucleotides matching TRBD2. Germline V gives CDR1 LNHDA, CDR2 SQIVND (reference sequence). The CDR3 is 15 amino acids. V gave up 3 bases and J gave up 4 bases; unmatched junction bases: 7. This CDR3 reads CASSMDAGVPDTQYF. The CDR3 coding sequence is TGTGCCAGTAGTATGGACGCGGGAGTTCCAGATACGCAGTATTTT.

This clone was seen a single time. V is TRBV28 and J is TRBJ2-7; D might be TRBD1 (7 bases). The CDR3 is made up of 15 amino acids. Trimming stripped 6 bases from V and 0 bases from J, with 15 bases between. The germline CDR1 and CDR2 sequences are MDHEN and SYDVKM. The CDR3 sequence is CASRGGGDSSYEQYF. Written as DNA, the CDR3 is TGTGCCAGCAGGGGTGGAGGGGACAGCTCCTACGAGCAGTACTTC.

The chain employs TRBV3-1 (or the pseudogene TRBV3-2) and TRBJ2-1; D is perhaps TRBD2 (5 bases). Germline V CDR1 and CDR2: LGHDT, YNNKEL (reference sequence). V was clipped by 6 bases and J by 0 bases, with 12 bases between them. This CDR3 is 15 amino acids long. DNA for the CDR3: TGTGCCAGCAGAGCAGACCTAGCCTCCTACAATGAGCAGTTCTTC. Protein: CASRADLASYNEQFF.

This chain joins TRBV11-3 and TRBJ2-1; 10 nucleotides agree with TRBD2. The CDR3 consists of 13 residues. CDR1 SGHNT and CDR2 YENEEA come from the germline V gene. The ends lost 6 bases at V and 5 bases at J; junction bases unmatched: 1. The CDR3 is CASSSGGNNEQFF. In DNA, the CDR3 is TGTGCCAGCAGTAGCGGGGGGAACAATGAGCAGTTCTTC.

The CDR3 sequence: CASSLQSQGTGELFF. The DNA for the CDR3 is TGCGCCAGCAGCTTGCAGAGCCAGGGGACCGGGGAGCTGTTTTTT. The chain couples TRBV5-1 to TRBJ2-2; D is possibly TRBD1 (6 bases). This CDR3 is built from 15 residues. Trimming took 1 base from V and 5 from J, leaving 12 bases between them. Germline V gene data show CDR1 as SGHRS and CDR2 as YFSETQ.

V and J are TRBV21-1 and TRBJ2-3; the table's D call of TRBD1 was not tested on the DNA. TRBV21-1 constitutes a pseudogene. The length of the CDR3 is 18 residues. The CDR3 reads CASSRYDQRTGEVDTQYF. DNA for the CDR3: TGTGCCAGCAGCCGCTACGACCAAAGGACAGGGGAGGTAGATACGCAGTATTTT.

The chain recombines TRBV9 with TRBJ2-2; D gene uncertain. The germline CDR1 and CDR2 sequences are SGDLS and YYNGEE. The CDR3 contains 13 residues. Trimming removed 0 bases at V and 3 bases at J, with 3 bases between. The CDR3 loop is CASSVGDTGELFF. In DNA, the CDR3 is TGTGCCAGCAGCGTAGGAGACACCGGGGAGCTGTTTTTT.

The V and J genes are TRBV2 and TRBJ1-5; D remains unclear. Germline loops: CDR1 SNHLY, CDR2 FYNNEI. CDR3 size: 14 residues. V was cut by 6 bases and J by 7 bases, with 16 bases left in between. The CDR3 sequence is CASSGPGLGQPQHF. The CDR3 region has the DNA TGTGCCAGCAGCGGCCCGGGGTTGGGGCAGCCCCAGCATTTT.

The rearrangement joins TRBV7-2 to TRBJ1-5; D ambiguous. With 0 bases removed from V and 0 bases from J, the gap between germline ends came to 9 bases. Germline-derived CDR1 and CDR2 are SGHTA and FQGNSA. The CDR3 is 16 amino acids. The CDR3 sequence: CASSLAGGFSNQPQHF. Here the CDR3 DNA reads TGTGCCAGCAGCTTAGCCGGAGGGTTTAGCAATCAGCCCCAGCATTTT.

This chain uses TRBV9 with TRBJ1-2, with D perhaps matching TRBD1 (5 bases). There are 14 residues in the CDR3. V dropped 0 bases and J dropped 6 bases, with 12 bases sitting between them. Looked up from germline, CDR1 is SGDLS and CDR2 is YYNGEE. The DNA for the CDR3 is TGTGCCAGCAGCGTAGCTAGGGAAGGGGATGGCTACACCTTC. This gives the protein CASSVAREGDGYTF.

The chain carries TRBV6-4 and TRBJ2-1, with 8 bases identical to TRBD2. This CDR3 is built from 14 residues. The V gene's germline CDR1 is MRHNA and CDR2 SNTAGT. Unmatched junction bases numbered 3, after V lost 7 bases and J lost 1 base. The CDR3 loop is CASTGRESYNEQFF. For the CDR3, the DNA is TGTGCCAGCACCGGGAGGGAGTCCTACAATGAGCAGTTCTTC.

J is TRBJ2-2 and V is TRBV1; the D segment call TRBD2 is taken from the table without a DNA check. TRBV1 is shown as a pseudogene. The CDR3 extends over 12 amino acids. For the CDR3, the DNA is TGCACCAGCACAGACTCTCCCGGGGAGCTGTTTTTT. Translated, it gives CTSTDSPGELFF.

CDR3 sequence: CASSQEGVAGQPDTQYF. In DNA, the CDR3 is TGTGCCAGCAGCCAAGAAGGGGTAGCGGGACAGCCAGATACGCAGTATTTT. The V gene is TRBV3-1 (or the pseudogene TRBV3-2), the J gene TRBJ2-3; a possible D gene is TRBD2 (8 bases). Trimming left V 0 bases short and J 4 bases short, with 17 bases between. The V gene's germline CDR1 is LGHDT and CDR2 YNNKEL (reference sequence). The CDR3 has 17 residues.